In its sample, the clone carrying this T cell receptor (beta chain) was seen many times. Molecules of cDNA were individually given unique molecular identifiers that were attached to them. One entry per CDR3 protein results from TCRdb running MiXCR on the 5' RACE reads. The table has under 70,000 distinct CDR3 sequences, roughly 12% seen once. The data belong to a study of early T cells in non-severe SARS-CoV-2 infection. CDR1 DFQATT and CDR2 SNEGSKA come from the germline V gene (reference sequence). Trimming removed 6 bases from V and 4 bases from J; junction bases left unmatched: 5. The CDR3 contains 14 residues.

Sequencing was performed on whole blood. The rearrangement links TRBV20-1 to TRBJ2-1; 11 nucleotides match TRBD2. This sequence originates from an adult who was a healthcare worker with PCR-confirmed SARS-CoV-2 infection or an uninfected control (not recorded which). CDR3 protein: CSAPTSGKYNEQFF. CDR3 sequence (DNA): TGCAGTGCCCCGACTAGCGGGAAATACAATGAGCAGTTCTTC.